Listed here are 10 T cell receptor beta chains from one sample, sequenced in a study of neurological immune-mediated disorders. TCRdb recomputed calls from the 5' RACE reads with MiXCR, one row per CDR3 protein. The table records under 25,000 distinct CDR3 sequences, about 2.8% of them present only once. Source material: PBMCs. The receptors shown here come from a young woman with multiple sclerosis.

Many counts were recorded for this clonotype. The J gene is TRBJ1-2, the V gene TRBV7-2; no firm D call. In germline, CDR1 is SGHTA, CDR2 FQGNSA. There are 14 residues in the CDR3. V was shortened by 6 bases and J by 2 bases, with 13 bases between the two germline ends. As DNA, the CDR3 is TGTGCCAGCAGTCGTACTATGGGCAACTATGGCTACACCTTC. Translating gives CASSRTMGNYGYTF.

This clonotype was counted a few times. The chain is built from TRBV12-3 or TRBV12-4 and TRBJ1-2; 7 nucleotides match TRBD1. The CDR3 extends over 13 amino acids. Germline trimming cut 1 base from V and 6 bases from J; bases unmatched to any gene: 2. CDR3 sequence: CASSLGTGDGYTF. The CDR3 region has the DNA TGTGCCAGCAGTTTAGGGACAGGCGATGGCTACACCTTC.

This clonotype was counted many times. This sequence joins TRBV4-3 and TRBJ2-1, with 10 bases fitting TRBD2. Germline values: CDR1 LGHNA, CDR2 YSLEER. This CDR3 is built from 15 residues. The V and J ends lost 0 bases and 10 bases, in that order; junction bases with no gene match: 6. CDR3 protein: CASSQEWLAGVEQFF. The DNA of the CDR3 is TGCGCCAGCAGCCAAGAGTGGCTAGCGGGAGTCGAGCAGTTCTTC.

This clonotype has a count of ten or more. CDR3: CASRPWKTGPEKLFF. CDR3 DNA sequence: TGTGCCAGCAGACCCTGGAAGACAGGCCCTGAAAAACTGTTTTTT. The V and J genes are TRBV7-6 and TRBJ1-4, with D perhaps TRBD1 (6 bases). The V gene lost 6 bases and the J gene lost 7 bases, with 18 bases spanning the gap. The CDR3 spans 15 residues. Germline assignment: CDR1 SGHVS and CDR2 FNYEAQ.

The V call is TRBV29-1, the J call TRBJ2-5; 12 positions match TRBD1. The CDR3 extends over 14 amino acids. The germline V gene has CDR1 SQVTM and CDR2 ANQGSEA. V was clipped by 8 bases and J by 4 bases; unmatched bases: 8. The CDR3 DNA sequence: TGCAGCATCACGGGACAGGGGGCTTCAGAGACCCAGTACTTC. Protein product: CSITGQGASETQYF.

This clonotype was counted at least ten times. The J gene is TRBJ2-1, the V gene TRBV5-6; no definite D call. CDR1 and CDR2 from the germline V gene are SGHDT and YYEEEE. Deletions cut 1 base from V and 9 bases from J, with 8 bases between. CDR3 length equals 12 residues. CDR3 nucleotide sequence: TGTGCCAGCAGCTTGTCCCGTACTGAGCAGTTCTTC. It is translated as CASSLSRTEQFF.

This clonotype was counted at least ten times. The J gene is TRBJ2-5, the V gene TRBV6-5, with D unclear. CDR3 size: 15 residues. V was clipped by 5 bases and J by 1 base, with 14 bases between them. CDR1 MNHEY and CDR2 SVGAGI come from the germline V gene. The CDR3 DNA is TGTGCCAGCAGTGCAGCTCGGGTAACCCAAGAGACCCAGTACTTC. Translated, it gives CASSAARVTQETQYF.

This clonotype was seen ten or more times. V gene TRBV5-4 combines with J gene TRBJ2-5; 10 nucleotides match TRBD2. Germline CDR1 and CDR2: SGHNT and YYREEE (reference sequence). The CDR3 length is 17 residues. J lost 5 bases, V lost 4 bases, and 14 bases had no gene match. The CDR3 loop is CASSLRLAGAFLETQYF. The DNA of the CDR3 is TGTGCCAGCAGCCTTCGTCTAGCGGGGGCCTTCCTGGAGACCCAGTACTTC.

This clonotype was seen ten or more times. The chain has TRBV5-1 and TRBJ2-2; D is ambiguous. Germline CDR1 reads SGHRS; CDR2 reads YFSETQ. Trimming took 1 base from V and 3 from J, leaving 7 bases between them. The CDR3 covers 14 residues. This CDR3 is CASSLRPDTGELFF. The CDR3 nucleotides are TGCGCCAGCAGCTTGAGGCCTGACACCGGGGAGCTGTTTTTT.

This clonotype was detected many times. The chain recombines TRBV6-2 or TRBV6-3 with TRBJ2-5; 11 positions match TRBD2. Germline trimming cut 4 bases from V and 4 bases from J; bases unmatched to any gene: 17. The CDR3 length is 19 residues. Germline assignment: CDR1 MNHEY and CDR2 SVGEGT. Here the CDR3 DNA reads TGTGCCAGCAGTTTCTCGAGTGCTAGCGGGAGGTACGCTGGAGAGACCCAGTACTTC. Translating gives CASSFSSASGRYAGETQYF.